Below, 15 T cell receptor beta chains from the same sample are listed, as sequenced in a study of T cell changes during pregnancy in multiple sclerosis (dated by TCRdb to the late 2010s). Libraries were prepared through the immunoSEQ multiplex PCR assay. TCRdb took over this immuneACCESS table, retaining in-frame rearrangements with V and J assigned. Such tables are incomplete; in checked studies, under half of the missing clones stem from an unresolved V gene, and the remainder is unexplained. For this sample the table gives about 100,000 clones, of which 92% were detected only once. 0.78% of the sample goes to the ten largest clones. Sample: peripheral blood, taken in the third trimester of pregnancy. These TCRs come from a female donor in good health, enrolled as a control in a pregnancy study.

The chain uses TRBV29-1 and TRBJ1-3; 11 bases fit TRBD1. The CDR3 loop spans 17 amino acids. CDR1 is SQVTM, CDR2 ANQGSEA, per germline. V trimming: 0 bases; J trimming: 3 bases; junction bases outside the gene matches: 7. The CDR3 spells CSVEDYMGQGVGNTIYF. The CDR3 DNA is TGCAGCGTTGAAGATTACATGGGACAGGGGGTTGGAAACACCATATATTTT.

The chain joins TRBV30 to TRBJ1-2; the match to TRBD1 covers 9 bases. Germline CDR1 reads GTSNPN; CDR2 reads SVGIG (reference sequence). With V trimmed by 2 bases and J by 8 bases, 6 bases remained unmatched. The length of the CDR3 is 13 residues. The DNA of the CDR3 is TGTGCCTGGAGTAGGGACAGGGTAGGAGGCTACACCTTC. Its protein product is CAWSRDRVGGYTF.

This chain links TRBV15 with TRBJ2-5, with D perhaps TRBD2 (5 bases). V was pared by 2 bases and J by 2 bases, with 15 bases between. This CDR3 has 16 amino acids. Per germline, CDR1 LNHNV and CDR2 YYDKDF (reference sequence). The CDR3 nucleotides read TGTGCCACCAGCAGATCCGGACTGAATGAACAAGAGACCCAGTACTTC. Protein sequence: CATSRSGLNEQETQYF.

The rearrangement joins TRBV29-1 to TRBJ2-5, with a possible D match to TRBD1 (6 bases). V was cut by 5 bases and J by 5 bases, with 15 bases left in between. The germline CDR1 and CDR2 sequences are SQVTM and ANQGSEA. The CDR3 sequence is 13 residues long. The CDR3 loop reads CSVKDSGSETQYF. In DNA, the CDR3 is TGCAGCGTTAAGGACAGTGGGTCGGAGACCCAGTACTTC.

This clone was seen a single time. The V gene is TRBV6-5, the J gene TRBJ2-5, with TRBD1 matching over 9 bases. Germline V gene lookup returns CDR1 MNHEY and CDR2 SVGAGI. The CDR3 extends over 14 amino acids. V trimming: 2 bases; J trimming: 11 bases; junction bases outside the gene matches: 9. CDR3 in amino acids: CASSYAGQGERQYF. In DNA form, the CDR3 reads TGTGCCAGCAGTTACGCGGGACAGGGAGAAAGGCAGTACTTC.

The chain joins TRBV5-1 to TRBJ2-3, with a possible D match to TRBD2 (6 bases). Germline V lookup: CDR1 SGHRS, CDR2 YFSETQ. The germline V and J ends were trimmed by 2 bases and 0 bases, with 13 bases remaining between them. The CDR3 has 16 amino acids. The CDR3 is CASSLDSGTSTDTQYF. The CDR3, as DNA: TGCGCCAGCAGCTTAGATTCGGGGACTAGCACAGATACGCAGTATTTT.

The chain couples TRBV25-1 to TRBJ2-7, with D uncertain. Trimming pared 1 base from V and 4 bases from J, leaving 11 bases between. Germline V gene sequence: CDR1 MGHDK, CDR2 SYGVNS. The CDR3 has 14 residues. Here the CDR3 DNA reads TGTGCCAGCAGTGAATCTCACAGCCCGTACGAGCAGTACTTC. The encoded protein is CASSESHSPYEQYF.

V and J are TRBV6-5 and TRBJ1-2, with D perhaps TRBD1 (5 bases). Trimming removed 0 bases from V and 4 bases from J, with 15 bases in between. Per germline, CDR1 MNHEY and CDR2 SVGAGI. This CDR3 comprises 16 residues. CDR3 amino acids: CASSYSFSDRIYGYTF. As DNA, the CDR3 is TGTGCCAGCAGTTACTCGTTTTCTGACAGAATCTATGGCTACACCTTC.

The CDR3 here is CASSFRGPRGKSDEKLFF. DNA of the CDR3: TGTGCCAGCAGCTTTAGGGGACCCAGGGGGAAGTCTGATGAAAAACTGTTTTTT. The V gene is TRBV7-9, the J gene TRBJ1-4, with 7 bases matching TRBD1. The germline V gene encodes CDR1 SEHNR and CDR2 FQNEAQ (reference sequence). There are 18 residues in the CDR3. Trimming cost V 3 bases and J 6 bases; bases outside gene matches: 16.

J is TRBJ1-3 and V is TRBV9; TRBD1 matches at 9 bases. V was pared by 0 bases and J by 6 bases, with 7 bases of the junction left unmatched. CDR1 is SGDLS, CDR2 YYNGEE, per germline. CDR3 size: 16 residues. This CDR3 is CASSVGAGQGTNTIYF. DNA for the CDR3: TGTGCCAGCAGCGTAGGCGCGGGACAGGGAACAAACACCATATATTTT.

This clone was seen once. The chain's CDR3 is CASSLQAGTNQPQHF. In DNA form, the CDR3 reads TGTGCCAGCAGTTTACAGGCAGGCACCAATCAGCCCCAGCATTTT. The chain couples TRBV27 to TRBJ1-5; D gene unclear. V lost 2 bases and J 3 bases, leaving 11 bases between the germline ends. This CDR3 is built from 15 residues. Looked up from germline, CDR1 is MNHEY and CDR2 is SMNVEV (reference sequence).

This chain connects TRBV6-5 to TRBJ1-5; D is possibly TRBD1 (5 bases). V was pared by 6 bases and J by 5 bases, with 17 bases between. The CDR3 runs 15 residues. Per the germline V gene, CDR1 is MNHEY and CDR2 is SVGAGI. The DNA for the CDR3 is TGTGCCAGCAGCCGGGGGACGGGACCGGATCAGCCCCAGCATTTT. Translation: CASSRGTGPDQPQHF.

The genes are TRBV5-1 and TRBJ1-5, with D possibly being TRBD1 (6 bases). With 1 base removed from V and 7 bases from J, the gap between germline ends came to 15 bases. Germline values: CDR1 SGHRS, CDR2 YFSETQ. CDR3 length equals 15 residues. Here the CDR3 DNA reads TGCGCCAGCAGCTTGACAGGGAGGGGCGACCAGCCCCAGCATTTT. Translated, it gives CASSLTGRGDQPQHF.

A word on this clone: Its ends do not fully match the called genes, so a read error is possible. This chain joins TRBV30 and TRBJ2-1; 7 bases line up with TRBD1. The V gene's germline CDR1 is GTSNPN and CDR2 SVGIG (reference sequence). The CDR3 spans 13 residues. In DNA, the CDR3 is TGTGCATGGACTGAGGGGGCTGGCAATGAGCAGTTCTTC. Translation gives CAWTEGAGNEQFF.

This rearrangement joins TRBV7-6 to TRBJ2-5; 7 bases map to TRBD1. The V gene end was trimmed by 6 bases and the J gene end by 3 bases; junction bases not matched to a gene: 7. The germline CDR1 and CDR2 sequences are SGHVS and FNYEAQ. CDR3 length equals 14 residues. CDR3: CASRPGTEKETQYF. The CDR3 nucleotides are TGTGCCAGCAGACCTGGGACAGAAAAAGAGACCCAGTACTTC.